This TCR beta chain came from a study of blood T cell repertoires in COVID-19. Ages ranged from about 18 to 90 years, with residence in fewer than 25 US areas. Individuals in the exposed group had encountered a COVID-19 case within 2 weeks preceding study entry. TCRdb's copy holds only in-frame clones and misses some; the assay was immunoSEQ multiplex PCR. Of about 430,000 clones in the sample, more than 70% were seen once. Sequenced: PBMCs or T cells enriched from blood (not recorded which). The receptor comes from a woman between 18 and 29 years old who had been exposed to COVID-19.

CDR3 nucleotide sequence: TGTGCCATCAGTGACCACAATCAGCCCCAGCATTTT. Translated: CAISDHNQPQHF. The chain is built from TRBV10-3 and TRBJ1-5; D not certain. Germline CDR1 and CDR2: ENHRY and SYGVKD. Trimming took off 3 bases at V and 3 bases at J, with 3 bases between the two ends. CDR3 length: 12 residues.